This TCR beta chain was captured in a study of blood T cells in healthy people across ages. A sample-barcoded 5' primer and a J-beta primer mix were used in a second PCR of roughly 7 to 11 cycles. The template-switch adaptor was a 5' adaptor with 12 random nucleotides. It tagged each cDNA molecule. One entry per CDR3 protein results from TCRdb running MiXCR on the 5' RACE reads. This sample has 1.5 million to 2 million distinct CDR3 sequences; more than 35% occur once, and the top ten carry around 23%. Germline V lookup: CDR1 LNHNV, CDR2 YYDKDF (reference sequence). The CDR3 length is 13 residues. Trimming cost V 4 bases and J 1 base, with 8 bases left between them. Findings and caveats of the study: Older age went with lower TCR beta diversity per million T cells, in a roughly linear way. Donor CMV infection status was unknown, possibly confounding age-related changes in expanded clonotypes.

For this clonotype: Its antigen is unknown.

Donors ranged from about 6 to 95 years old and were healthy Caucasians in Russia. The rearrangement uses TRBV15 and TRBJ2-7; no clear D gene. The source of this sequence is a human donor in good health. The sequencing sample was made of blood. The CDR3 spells CATSMGYSYEQYF. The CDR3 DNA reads TGTGCCACCAGCATGGGCTATTCCTACGAGCAGTACTTC.